The 20 T cell receptor beta chains below all came from one sample that was sequenced in a study of shared clonotypes between healthy human individuals. Here immunoSEQ multiplex PCR was the method, and the copy in TCRdb shows in-frame clones only, minus some. Of about a million clones in the sample, 70% to 80% were seen once. The sequenced sample consisted of memory CD4+ T cells sorted from blood. The subset was: CD45RA-negative fraction. The receptors were sampled from a man between 18 and 35 years old in good health.

The chain employs TRBV7-2 and TRBJ2-3; D remains unclear. The CDR3 is made up of 11 amino acids. V was clipped by 5 bases and J by 6 bases, with 6 bases between them. CDR1 SGHTA and CDR2 FQGNSA come from the germline V gene. As DNA, the CDR3 is TGTGCCAGCAGCCCCTTGGATACGCAGTATTTT. Its protein is CASSPLDTQYF.

J is TRBJ2-2 and V is TRBV9; D uncertain. In germline, CDR1 is SGDLS, CDR2 YYNGEE. This CDR3 has 12 residues. Trimming cost V 4 bases and J 5 bases, with 6 bases left between them. DNA of the CDR3: TGTGCCAGCAGCCGAAAGACCGGGGAGCTGTTTTTT. Translation gives CASSRKTGELFF.

This chain connects TRBV15 to TRBJ1-5; D not resolved. The germline gives CDR1 LNHNV, CDR2 YYDKDF (reference sequence). The CDR3 has 17 amino acids. The V gene lost 0 bases and the J gene lost 6 bases, with 18 bases spanning the gap. The CDR3 nucleotides read TGTGCCACCAGCAGAGATTGGGCGGCGATGGCGGGTCAGCCCCAGCATTTT. Its protein is CATSRDWAAMAGQPQHF.

This sequence joins TRBV5-6 and TRBJ2-5; 8 bases fit TRBD1. CDR1 is SGHDT, CDR2 YYEEEE, per germline. CDR3 length equals 13 residues. The V and J ends lost 3 bases and 5 bases, in that order; junction bases with no gene match: 3. CDR3 DNA: TGTGCCAGCAGCTCGGACAGGGTGGAGACCCAGTACTTC. This codes for CASSSDRVETQYF.

This clone was observed a few times. The chain is built from TRBV10-2 and TRBJ1-6, with D hard to call. This CDR3 is 15 amino acids long. V was pared by 0 bases and J by 2 bases, with 5 bases between. The germline CDR1 and CDR2 sequences are WSHSY and SAAADI. In DNA, the CDR3 is TGCGCCAGCAGTGAGTCGGCAACCTATAATTCACCCCTCCACTTT. This translates into CASSESATYNSPLHF.

V usage is TRBV5-5 and J usage is TRBJ1-6, with D perhaps matching TRBD1 (6 bases). CDR3 length: 15 residues. Trimming took 3 bases from V and 8 from J, leaving 15 bases between them. Germline assignment: CDR1 SGHKS and CDR2 YYEKEE (reference sequence). The CDR3 is CASSSPARGDSPLHF. CDR3 nucleotides: TGTGCCAGCAGCTCCCCCGCCAGGGGAGATTCACCCCTCCACTTT.

The chain couples TRBV6-1 to TRBJ2-7, with D perhaps matching TRBD2 (6 bases). Germline assignment: CDR1 MNHNS and CDR2 SASEGT. V was pared by 6 bases and J by 0 bases, with 12 bases between. This CDR3 spans 14 amino acids. The CDR3 nucleotides read TGTGCCAGCAGGAGGGACTGGGGCTCCTACGAGCAGTACTTC. Encoded protein: CASRRDWGSYEQYF.

The chain couples TRBV30 to TRBJ1-4, with 7 nucleotides matching TRBD1. Germline CDR1 reads GTSNPN; CDR2 reads SVGIG (reference sequence). V lost 2 bases, J lost 5 bases, and 8 bases stayed unmatched. The CDR3 runs 15 residues. CDR3 sequence (DNA): TGTGCCTGGAGTAAAGACAGGGTTCGAAATGAAAAACTGTTTTTT. Protein product: CAWSKDRVRNEKLFF.

This rearrangement joins TRBV29-1 to TRBJ2-3; D is ambiguous. Trimming took off 4 bases at V and 2 bases at J, with 13 bases between the two ends. Germline CDR1 reads SQVTM; CDR2 reads ANQGSEA. This CDR3 is built from 14 residues. In DNA form, the CDR3 reads TGCAGCGTTGCCCCAAGCGTAACCACAGATACGCAGTATTTT. This encodes CSVAPSVTTDTQYF.

V gene TRBV5-5 combines with J gene TRBJ2-7; D is possibly TRBD1 or TRBD2 (5 bases each). CDR1 is SGHKS, CDR2 YYEKEE, per germline (reference sequence). This CDR3 comprises 13 residues. Trimming removed 1 base at V and 4 bases at J, with 9 bases between. CDR3 amino acids: CASSLRGAYEQYF. Written as DNA, the CDR3 is TGTGCCAGCAGCTTGAGGGGAGCATACGAGCAGTACTTC.

Points on this clone: It is likely a read error: a sequence one base away is far more abundant. The V gene is TRBV18, the J gene TRBJ2-2; either TRBD1 or TRBD2 may supply D (5 bases each). From germline, CDR1 is KGHSH and CDR2 LQKENI. This CDR3 is 14 amino acids long. V dropped 3 bases and J dropped 0 bases, with 5 bases sitting between them. The CDR3 nucleotides read TGTGCCAGCTCACCGGGACCGAACACCGGGGAGCTGTTTTTT. It yields the protein CASSPGPNTGELFF.

This chain connects TRBV13 to TRBJ1-3; TRBD1 is a possible D gene (5 bases). There are 16 residues in the CDR3. Germline assignment: CDR1 PRHDT and CDR2 FYEKMQ (reference sequence). Trimming left V 0 bases short and J 4 bases short, with 13 bases between. CDR3: CASSLGLGVSGNTIYF. In DNA, the CDR3 is TGTGCCAGCAGCTTAGGCCTGGGGGTTTCCGGAAACACCATATATTTT.

This clone was seen only a few times. The chain has TRBV4-1 and TRBJ1-2; the D is unclear. Looked up from germline, CDR1 is MGHRA and CDR2 is YSYEKL. The CDR3 covers 12 residues. V lost 0 bases, J lost 4 bases, and 3 bases lay in between. The CDR3 loop reads CASSQDFYGYTF. CDR3 sequence (DNA): TGCGCCAGCAGCCAAGATTTCTATGGCTACACCTTC.

This clone has a handful of counts. The chain is built from TRBV7-2 and TRBJ2-4; D gene unclear. Trimming cost V 4 bases and J 9 bases, with 10 bases left between them. This CDR3 is built from 12 residues. Germline V CDR1 and CDR2: SGHTA, FQGNSA. The CDR3 here is CASSSPSGIQYF. CDR3 nucleotide sequence: TGTGCCAGCAGCTCCCCCTCAGGCATTCAGTACTTC.

This sequence joins TRBV6-1 and TRBJ2-7, with 8 positions matching TRBD1. CDR1 and CDR2 from the germline V gene are MNHNS and SASEGT. J was trimmed by 3 bases and V by 1 base; bases with no gene match: 2. The CDR3 length is 14 residues. The CDR3 sequence: CASSEGTGLYEQYF. The CDR3 DNA reads TGTGCCAGCAGTGAAGGGACAGGGCTCTACGAGCAGTACTTC.

V usage is TRBV9 and J usage is TRBJ2-5; D gene uncertain. The DNA end favors TRBJ2-7, so the J call may be wrong. The germline V gene encodes CDR1 SGDLS and CDR2 YYNGEE. There are 15 residues in the CDR3. The CDR3 sequence: CASSVSPVSSYEQYF. CDR3 in DNA: TGTGCCAGCAGCGTTTCTCCCGTGAGCTCCTACGAGCAGTACTTC.

The CDR3 DNA follows: TGCACCAGCAGCCACATACAAGGGAATAATTCACCCCTCCACTTT. It specifies CTSSHIQGNNSPLHF. The V call is TRBV1, the J call TRBJ1-6. TRBV1 is classified as a pseudogene. The CDR3 spans 15 residues.

V gene TRBV20-1 combines with J gene TRBJ1-4; D is unclear. CDR1 and CDR2 (germline): DFQATT, SNEGSKA (reference sequence). The CDR3 is 11 amino acids. V was pared by 6 bases and J by 11 bases, with 13 bases between. The DNA of the CDR3 is TGCAGTGCGGTGGTTCGAGGGAAACTGTTTTTT. Its translation is CSAVVRGKLFF.

The chain couples TRBV7-2 to TRBJ2-5; tentative D call: TRBD1 (6 bases). The CDR3 has 15 amino acids. The V gene lost 0 bases and the J gene lost 1 base, with 9 bases spanning the gap. Germline V CDR1 and CDR2: SGHTA, FQGNSA. CDR3 bases: TGTGCCAGCAGCTTAGCGGGGGCGCCCCAAGAGACCCAGTACTTC. Translated, it gives CASSLAGAPQETQYF.

The chain combines TRBV9 with TRBJ2-3; D not certain. The V gene lost 1 base and the J gene lost 0 bases, with 6 bases spanning the gap. Germline V CDR1 and CDR2: SGDLS, YYNGEE. The CDR3 totals 14 residues. The CDR3 region has the DNA TGTGCCAGCAGCGTAAGTTTTAGCACAGATACGCAGTATTTT. Amino acids: CASSVSFSTDTQYF.